The entry below gives a single T cell receptor (beta chain) sequence along with its context. Its target is unknown. These data originate in a study of beta chain features in type 1 diabetes. Every isolated RNA sample was fully reverse transcribed, so sequencing captured expressed TCRB transcripts. The table came from immunoSEQ multiplex PCR; TCRdb's copy has only in-frame clones and leaves some out. The sample shows hundreds of thousands of clones, about 10% of them seen only once. General study results and limits: Sequencing from cDNA could over-represent high-TCR-expressing cells. Any HLA effect on TCRB rearrangement was left unresolved by small sub-analyses.

Germline V gene data show CDR1 as SQVTM and CDR2 as ANQGSEA. The CDR3 runs to 14 residues. V was clipped by 6 bases and J by 1 base; unmatched bases: 5. Every single donor gave one heparinised blood draw, and these averaged approximately 110 mL. The chain couples TRBV29-1 to TRBJ1-1; TRBD1 aligns across 10 bases. This TCR derives from a woman between 18 and 29 years old in good health. The sample was naive CD4+ T cells from blood. CDR3 residues: CSVRRQGANTEAFF. The DNA of the CDR3 is TGCAGCGTAAGAAGACAGGGGGCGAACACTGAAGCTTTCTTT. Combining the CDR3 with reference TRBV29-1 and TRBJ1-1 gives the whole variable domain SAVISQKPSRDICQRGTSLTIQCQVDSQVTMMFWYRQQPGQSLTLIATANQGSEATYESGFVIDKFPISRPNLTFSTLTVSNMSPEDSSIYLCSVRRQGANTEAFFGQGTRLTVV.